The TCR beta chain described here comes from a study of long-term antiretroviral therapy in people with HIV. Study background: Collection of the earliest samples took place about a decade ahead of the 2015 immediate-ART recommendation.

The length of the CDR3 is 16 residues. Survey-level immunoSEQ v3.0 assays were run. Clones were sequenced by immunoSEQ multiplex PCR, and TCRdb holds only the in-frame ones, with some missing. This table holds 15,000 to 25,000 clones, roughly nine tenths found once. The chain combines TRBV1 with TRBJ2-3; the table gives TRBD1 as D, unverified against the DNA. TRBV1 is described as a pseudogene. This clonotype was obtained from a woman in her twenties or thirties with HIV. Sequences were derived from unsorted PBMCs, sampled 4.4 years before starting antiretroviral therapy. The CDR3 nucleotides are TGCACCAGCAGAGACAGGGGACTACCCCGCACAGATACGCAGTATTTT. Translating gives CTSRDRGLPRTDTQYF.